This T cell receptor beta chain derives from a study of T cells after somatic rescue of genetic block. The CDR3 has 12 amino acids. Trimming took off 4 bases at V and 4 bases at J, with 6 bases between the two ends. Germline lookup yields CDR1 SGDLS and CDR2 YYNGEE. Using immunoSEQ multiplex PCR, the repertoire was profiled, and TCRdb retains in-frame clones only, with some absent. The sample gives 10,000 or so clones, approximately 74% of which show up once; approximately 12% is in the top ten. The V gene is TRBV9, the J gene TRBJ1-3; D unresolved. The sequence was collected from a boy between 5 and 17 years old. Sequencing was performed on peripheral blood mononuclear cells (PBMCs). This chain's CDR3 is CASSSGGNTIYF. CDR3 nucleotides: TGTGCCAGCAGCTCGGGAGGAAACACCATATATTTT.